This is a list of T cell receptor beta chains from one sample in a study of blood T cell repertoires in COVID-19. Repertoires were generated with immunoSEQ multiplex PCR, while TCRdb's copy carries only in-frame clones and drops some. The table records around 99,000 clones, 75% to 90% of them present only once. The sequenced sample was peripheral blood. The receptors here all came from a woman aged 60-75 years with acute or convalescent COVID-19. Both conserved end residues are part of each CDR3. A D gene is named only where the DNA matches it firmly. Size is stated for part of the rows, as once, few or many counts, or as a class when the clone is expanded.

d_gene: TRBD2; j_gene: TRBJ2-2; abundance: -; v_gene: TRBV7-9; CDR3nt: TGTGCCAGCAGTACCGGGACTAGAGTTGCGCTCACGAACACCGGGGAGCTGTTTTTT; CDR3aa: CASSTGTRVALTNTGELFF
d_gene: -; j_gene: TRBJ2-7; abundance: -; v_gene: TRBV7-3; CDR3nt: TGTGCCAGCAGCTTAAAAGGGCCCCTAAGTTCCGGGGCCTACGAGCAGTACTTC; CDR3aa: CASSLKGPLSSGAYEQYF
d_gene: TRBD2; j_gene: TRBJ2-5; abundance: -; v_gene: TRBV27; CDR3nt: TGTGCCAGCAAGTCGGGAGGAAGGGCAGAGACCCAGTACTTC; CDR3aa: CASKSGGRAETQYF
d_gene: TRBD2; j_gene: TRBJ2-7; abundance: once; v_gene: TRBV5-1; CDR3nt: TGCGCCAGCAGTGTGAGCGGGGGGATAGACTACGAGCAGTACTTC; CDR3aa: CASSVSGGIDYEQYF
d_gene: -; j_gene: TRBJ1-1; abundance: -; v_gene: TRBV5-4; CDR3nt: TGTGCCAGCAGCCGGAACACTGAAGCTTTCTTT; CDR3aa: CASSRNTEAFF
d_gene: TRBD2; j_gene: TRBJ2-1; abundance: once; v_gene: TRBV2; CDR3nt: TGTGCCAGCAGTTTCAGAAGCGGGAGCTCCTACAATGAGCAGTTCTTC; CDR3aa: CASSFRSGSSYNEQFF
d_gene: TRBD1; j_gene: TRBJ1-5; abundance: once; v_gene: TRBV6-2/TRBV6-3; CDR3nt: TGTGCCAGCAGTTACACCGTGACAGGGGGCAATCAGCCCCAGCATTTT; CDR3aa: CASSYTVTGGNQPQHF
d_gene: -; j_gene: TRBJ1-2; abundance: -; v_gene: TRBV5-6; CDR3nt: TGTGCCAGCAGCCCGAGAGAGGGAAGCTCGGGCTACACCTTC; CDR3aa: CASSPREGSSGYTF
d_gene: -; j_gene: TRBJ2-4; abundance: -; v_gene: TRBV25-1; CDR3nt: TGTGCCAGCAGTGATTCGGGAGCCAAAAACATTCAGTACTTC; CDR3aa: CASSDSGAKNIQYF
d_gene: TRBD2; j_gene: TRBJ2-3; abundance: -; v_gene: TRBV19; CDR3nt: TGTGCCAGTAGTTCGGGACTAGCGGGGGGCACAGATACGCAGTATTTT; CDR3aa: CASSSGLAGGTDTQYF
d_gene: -; j_gene: TRBJ2-7; abundance: -; v_gene: TRBV19; CDR3nt: TGTGCCAGTACATTGACAGGCCGCTCCTACGAGCAGTACTTC; CDR3aa: CASTLTGRSYEQYF
d_gene: -; j_gene: TRBJ2-7; abundance: -; v_gene: TRBV7-2; CDR3nt: TGTGCCAGCAGCTACCAGGGGGGCCTCCCCTACGAGCAGTACTTC; CDR3aa: CASSYQGGLPYEQYF
d_gene: -; j_gene: TRBJ2-6; abundance: -; v_gene: TRBV3-1/TRBV3-2; CDR3nt: TGTGCCAGCAGGGTACTCTCTGGGGCCAACGTCCTGACTTTC; CDR3aa: CASRVLSGANVLTF
d_gene: TRBD1; j_gene: TRBJ2-1; abundance: -; v_gene: TRBV7-9; CDR3nt: TGTGCCAGCAGGACTCCAGGGGGCTCCTACAATGAGCAGTTCTTC; CDR3aa: CASRTPGGSYNEQFF
d_gene: TRBD1; j_gene: TRBJ1-2; abundance: -; v_gene: TRBV27; CDR3nt: TGTGCCAGCAGTCGTACTCAGGGGGTCTATGGCTACACCTTC; CDR3aa: CASSRTQGVYGYTF
d_gene: -; j_gene: TRBJ1-5; abundance: few; v_gene: TRBV19; CDR3nt: TGTGCCAGTAGTACACTAAATAGCAATCAGCCCCAGCATTTT; CDR3aa: CASSTLNSNQPQHF
d_gene: -; j_gene: TRBJ2-1; abundance: few; v_gene: TRBV6-2/TRBV6-3; CDR3nt: TGTGCCAGCAGTTTAGGTTTAGCGAAAAATGAGCAGTTCTTC; CDR3aa: CASSLGLAKNEQFF
d_gene: TRBD1; j_gene: TRBJ1-1; abundance: few; v_gene: TRBV5-1; CDR3nt: TGCGCCAGCAGCTTGAATTTAGGACAGGGGGTTTCTGAAGCTTTCTTT; CDR3aa: CASSLNLGQGVSEAFF
d_gene: TRBD1; j_gene: TRBJ2-2; abundance: -; v_gene: TRBV24-1; CDR3nt: TGTGCCACCAGTGATACAGGGGGAAACACCGGGGAGCTGTTTTTT; CDR3aa: CATSDTGGNTGELFF
d_gene: TRBD1; j_gene: TRBJ1-1; abundance: -; v_gene: TRBV27; CDR3nt: TGTGCCAGCAGTTTATCTAGGGGGCTCACTGAAGCTTTCTTT; CDR3aa: CASSLSRGLTEAFF
d_gene: -; j_gene: TRBJ2-2; abundance: -; v_gene: TRBV9; CDR3nt: TGTGCCAGCACCCCCCAGGTGAACACCGGGGAGCTGTTTTTT; CDR3aa: CASTPQVNTGELFF
d_gene: TRBD1; j_gene: TRBJ2-2; abundance: -; v_gene: TRBV6-5; CDR3nt: TGTGCCAGCAGTTACGGGGACAGTCTCAACACCGGGGAGCTGTTTTTT; CDR3aa: CASSYGDSLNTGELFF